This record covers a single T cell receptor beta chain. The antigen remains undetermined. Data came from immunoSEQ multiplex PCR; TCRdb stores just in-frame clones and leaves some out. The sample lists about 49,000 clones, under 85% occurring once. CDR1 is SQVTM and CDR2 is ANQGSEA in the germline V gene. The germline V and J ends were trimmed by 5 bases and 6 bases, with 16 bases remaining between them. The CDR3 is 14 residues long. The data belong to a study of T cell responses to AZD1222 COVID-19 vaccine. Study observations and caveats: Nearly half of the spike-specific TCRs reportedly recognize variant regions that carry no mutations.

The source was peripheral blood, collected on day 0 of MenACWY control vaccination. The sequence was collected from an adult in good health. The chain has TRBV29-1 and TRBJ2-2; the D gene is possibly TRBD1 (6 bases). The DNA of the CDR3 is TGCAGCGTTATCCCCTCTGAGGGGGCCGGGGAGCTGTTTTTT. The encoded protein is CSVIPSEGAGELFF.